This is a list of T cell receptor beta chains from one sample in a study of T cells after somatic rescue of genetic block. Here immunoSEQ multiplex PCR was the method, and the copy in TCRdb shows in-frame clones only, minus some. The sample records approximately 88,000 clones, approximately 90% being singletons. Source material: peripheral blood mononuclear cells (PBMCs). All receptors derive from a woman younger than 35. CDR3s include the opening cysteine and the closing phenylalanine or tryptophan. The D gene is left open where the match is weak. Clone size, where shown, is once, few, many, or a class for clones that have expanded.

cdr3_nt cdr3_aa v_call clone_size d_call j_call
TGTGCCAGCAGTTACTCGGACAGGGAGTATGGCTACACCTTC CASSYSDREYGYTF TRBV6-6 - TRBD1 TRBJ1-2
TGCGCCAGCAGCTTGGCCGGTGAGCAGTTCTTC CASSLAGEQFF TRBV5-1 - - TRBJ2-1
TGTGCCAGCAGCGGGACGAGGGCAGATACGCAGTATTTT CASSGTRADTQYF TRBV5-4 - - TRBJ2-3
TGTGCCAGCAGCTTGGGGGACAAAAACATTCAGTACTTC CASSLGDKNIQYF TRBV5-8 - - TRBJ2-4
TGTGCCAGCAGCTTTACTAGAGGTCCAGATACGCAGTATTTT CASSFTRGPDTQYF TRBV7-9 - - TRBJ2-3
TGTGCCAGCTCGAGAGGGCGGGGGCTCAATCAGCCCCAGCATTTT CASSRGRGLNQPQHF TRBV18 - - TRBJ1-5
TGTGCCAGCAGTTCCCCGTTCCGAGCGGGAGGAATCGCCTACGAGCAGTACTTC CASSSPFRAGGIAYEQYF TRBV27 - TRBD2 TRBJ2-7
TGTGCCAGCAGTCCCCTGGGACAGGAGAACACTGAAGCTTTCTTT CASSPLGQENTEAFF TRBV28 - TRBD1 TRBJ1-1
TGTGCCACCAGCAGGGTCCCTAGCCACACAAGCCCCTACGAGCAGTACTTC CATSRVPSHTSPYEQYF TRBV15 - - TRBJ2-7
TGTGCCAGTACCGTCGCGGGGTGGCCCACTAACTATGGCTACACCTTC CASTVAGWPTNYGYTF TRBV19 once - TRBJ1-2
TGTGCCAGCAGTTCAGATAACTATGGCTACACCTTC CASSSDNYGYTF TRBV2 - - TRBJ1-2
TGTGCCAGCAGTTTAGAGGGGGGGAGCTACGAGCAGTACTTC CASSLEGGSYEQYF TRBV28 - - TRBJ2-7
TGTGCCAGCAGTCAGGGGTATGGCTACACCTTC CASSQGYGYTF TRBV28 - - TRBJ1-2
TGTGCCAGCTCACCACCGGGCAGGTCGAGCACTGAAGCTTTCTTT CASSPPGRSSTEAFF TRBV18 - - TRBJ1-1